Described below is a single TCR beta chain sequence and its context. Its antigen is not known. This entry comes from a study of shared clonotypes between healthy human individuals. Study-wide context: With ages of 18 to 49, the donors were two women and a few men. Overall study findings and caveats: Expectations were that clonotype sharing among donors would be affected by sequencing depth. Compared with memory subsets, naive subsets generally had larger estimated richness. The generation probabilities recorded for non-shared clonotypes fell below those of clonotypes shared by all four donors.

The assay was immunoSEQ multiplex PCR, and TCRdb's table has in-frame clones only and misses some. This sample has a few million clones, with 80% to 95% found just once. This CDR3 comprises 15 residues. The sequence was obtained from a man between 18 and 29 years old in good health. Some clones in this sample may be carry-over from other donors' samples. Material: naive CD4+ T cells from PBMCs. Regarding subset: CD45RA+ positively selected. This chain joins TRBV21-1 and TRBJ2-7; the table's D gene call, TRBD1, was not cross checked with the DNA. TRBV21-1 counts as a pseudogene. The CDR3 sequence: CASSRFIRGSYEQYF. The CDR3 region has the DNA TGTGCCAGCAGCAGGTTCATCAGGGGCTCCTACGAGCAGTACTTC.